The 9 T cell receptor beta chains below were found in one sample sequenced in a study of T-cell reconstitution after alpha-beta-depleted transplantation in children. The authors prepared the TCRbeta library with unique molecular identifiers. TCRdb processed the PCR reads anew with MiXCR; each CDR3 protein has one entry. There are about 500,000 distinct CDR3 sequences in the sample; about 31% occur only once, and 2% to 3% lies in the top ten. The starting material was PBMCs from the stem cell graft donor, obtained from the stem cell graft. The receptors originated from a human donor who donated a stem cell graft to a child with aplastic anemia.

This clonotype turned up a few times. The genes are TRBV7-8 and TRBJ1-4; D is ambiguous. This CDR3 has 16 amino acids. From germline, CDR1 is SGHVS and CDR2 FQNEAQ. Trimming took 1 base from V and 2 from J, leaving 11 bases between them. The CDR3 coding sequence is TGTGCCAGCAGCTTAGGGTGGAGGGAGACTAATGAAAAACTGTTTTTT. Amino acids: CASSLGWRETNEKLFF.

This clonotype was recorded a few times. The genes are TRBV24-1 and TRBJ2-2; D is possibly TRBD1 (6 bases). This CDR3 has 13 residues. V was cut by 9 bases and J by 6 bases, with 13 bases left in between. Germline CDR1 is KGHDR and CDR2 is SFDVKD. The CDR3 nucleotides read TGTGCCACCCAAAAGAAGGGGGCCGGGGAGCTGTTTTTT. Translation: CATQKKGAGELFF.

V and J are TRBV28 and TRBJ1-5, with 9 bases that match TRBD1. CDR3 length: 17 amino acids. The germline V gene encodes CDR1 MDHEN and CDR2 SYDVKM. With V trimmed by 6 bases and J by 4 bases, 13 bases remained unmatched. CDR3 in amino acids: CASSPAGGTGLNQPQHF. In DNA, the CDR3 is TGTGCCAGCAGCCCCGCGGGTGGGACAGGGCTTAATCAGCCCCAGCATTTT.

There are a few counts of this clonotype. The V and J genes are TRBV6-2 or TRBV6-3 and TRBJ2-1, with 8 bases fitting TRBD1. Germline loops: CDR1 MNHEY, CDR2 SVGEGT. This CDR3 spans 16 amino acids. V gave up 5 bases and J gave up 3 bases; unmatched junction bases: 9. CDR3 sequence (DNA): TGTGCCAGCAGTCCACATAGGACAGGGAACTACAATGAGCAGTTCTTC. This gives the protein CASSPHRTGNYNEQFF.

For this clonotype: In this CDR3 the conserved last residue, phenylalanine or tryptophan, is missing, so a read error is likely. The CDR3: CASSLGARETQYS. The CDR3 nucleotides are TGCGCCAGCAGCTTGGGAGCTCGGGAGACCCAGTACTCC. V is TRBV5-1 and J is TRBJ2-5; D uncertain. V was trimmed by 0 bases and J by 5 bases, leaving 8 bases between them. Germline V gene data show CDR1 as SGHRS and CDR2 as YFSETQ. The CDR3 has 13 amino acids.

V usage is TRBV29-1 and J usage is TRBJ1-1; the D is unclear. The CDR3 loop spans 13 amino acids. Trimming cost V 2 bases and J 0 bases, with 7 bases left between them. CDR1 and CDR2 (germline): SQVTM, ANQGSEA. The CDR3 DNA follows: TGCAGCGTTGAAACGTACCTGAACACTGAAGCTTTCTTT. This codes for CSVETYLNTEAFF. The full variable domain, with the rest looked up from reference TRBV29-1 and TRBJ1-1, is SAVISQKPSRDICQRGTSLTIQCQVDSQVTMMFWYRQQPGQSLTLIATANQGSEATYESGFVIDKFPISRPNLTFSTLTVSNMSPEDSSIYLCSVETYLNTEAFFGQGTRLTVV.

The CDR3 is CSALWDSTDTQYF. The DNA of the CDR3 is TGCAGTGCCCTCTGGGACAGCACAGATACGCAGTATTTT. The chain couples TRBV29-1 to TRBJ2-3; D possibly matches TRBD1 or TRBD2 (5 bases each). The CDR3 has 13 residues. The germline CDR1 and CDR2 sequences are SQVTM and ANQGSEA.

This clonotype showed up just a few times. V usage is TRBV20-1 and J usage is TRBJ2-1, with TRBD2 matching over 8 bases. V lost 0 bases, J lost 3 bases, and 4 bases stayed unmatched. CDR3 length: 15 residues. In germline, CDR1 is DFQATT, CDR2 SNEGSKA (reference sequence). CDR3 DNA: TGCAGTGCTAGAGATCGCCTAGCGGGCTACAATGAGCAGTTCTTC. Translating gives CSARDRLAGYNEQFF.

The table lists this clonotype with a few counts. V and J are TRBV7-9 and TRBJ2-3; 7 nucleotides line up with TRBD1. CDR1 and CDR2 (germline): SEHNR, FQNEAQ (reference sequence). The V and J ends lost 1 base and 2 bases, in that order; junction bases with no gene match: 9. CDR3 length equals 17 residues. The CDR3 DNA reads as TGTGCCAGCAGCTTAGACAGGGGCATTCAGTTCACAGATACGCAGTATTTT. Protein sequence: CASSLDRGIQFTDTQYF.